Below are 25 T cell receptor beta chains sequenced from a single sample in a study of metastatic and nonmetastatic thyroid tumors. TCRdb reassembled clones from the PCR reads with MiXCR. The data hold 20,000 or so clones, with roughly 20% observed a single time. Each patient went into thyroid surgery without having received any treatment. The material sequenced was tumor tissue. Source of these receptors: a male donor with papillary thyroid cancer or a benign thyroid nodule (not recorded which). Some clones in this sample may be carry-over from other donors' samples.

This clone is labeled as medium-sized. The chain links TRBV4-1 to TRBJ2-7, with D hard to call. The CDR3 has 12 residues. Per germline, CDR1 MGHRA and CDR2 YSYEKL. Trimming took 4 bases from V and 6 from J, leaving 10 bases between them. This CDR3 reads CASSLDFAEQYF. Here the CDR3 DNA reads TGCGCCAGCAGCCTAGACTTTGCCGAGCAGTACTTC.

Comments on this clone: The junction departs from the called germline gene at one end, perhaps through a read error. The chain links TRBV9 to TRBJ1-2; 7 bases line up with TRBD1. The CDR3 is made up of 13 amino acids. Germline V lookup: CDR1 SGDLS, CDR2 YYNGEE. CDR3 protein: CVSSADRIYGFTF. The DNA of the CDR3 is TGTGTCAGCAGCGCGGACAGGATCTATGGCTTCACCTTC.

This clone is medium-sized in the sample. The chain has TRBV24-1 and TRBJ2-1; TRBD1 aligns across 12 bases. CDR3 size: 18 residues. After removal of 2 bases from V and 2 bases from J, the junction contained 6 bases not matched to a gene. Germline V gene data show CDR1 as KGHDR and CDR2 as SFDVKD. Here the CDR3 reads CATSDSSGTGGPYNEQFF. CDR3 DNA: TGTGCCACCAGTGATTCCTCCGGGACAGGGGGCCCCTACAATGAGCAGTTCTTC.

DNA for the CDR3: TGCGCCAGCAGCCAAGGACAGGCGTCTAGCACAGATACGCAGTATTTT. It encodes CASSQGQASSTDTQYF. V is TRBV4-3 and J is TRBJ2-3; D possibly corresponds to TRBD1 (6 bases). V was clipped by 1 base and J by 0 bases, with 11 bases between them. The CDR3 spans 16 residues. The germline V gene has CDR1 LGHNA and CDR2 YSLEER.

There are many counts of this clone. The chain employs TRBV20-1 and TRBJ2-7; 15 nucleotides agree with TRBD2. Germline V gene sequence: CDR1 DFQATT, CDR2 SNEGSKA (reference sequence). The CDR3 spans 14 residues. The V segment lost 6 bases and the J segment 6 bases; nucleotides outside the gene matches: 6. CDR3 residues: CSARTSGRGGEQYF. The CDR3 bases are TGCAGTGCGCGGACTAGCGGGAGGGGAGGCGAGCAGTACTTC.

This clone occurred many times. The DNA for the CDR3 is TGCAGTGCTCCCCGCTCCACTAGAAAGACTGGAAACTATGGCTACACCTTC. This sequence encodes CSAPRSTRKTGNYGYTF. This chain joins TRBV20-1 and TRBJ1-2; the D is unclear. Germline values: CDR1 DFQATT, CDR2 SNEGSKA (reference sequence). V dropped 5 bases and J dropped 2 bases, with 24 bases sitting between them. This CDR3 comprises 17 residues.

Many counts were recorded for this clone. The V and J genes are TRBV7-2 and TRBJ2-3; D perhaps matches TRBD1 (5 bases). There are 13 residues in the CDR3. Per the germline V gene, CDR1 is SGHTA and CDR2 is FQGNSA. The V gene lost 8 bases and the J gene lost 4 bases, with 13 bases spanning the gap. CDR3 sequence reads: CASSSQGPDTQYF. CDR3 nucleotide sequence: TGTGCCAGCTCATCTCAGGGTCCAGATACGCAGTATTTT.

This chain connects TRBV7-3 to TRBJ2-2; TRBD2 aligns across 7 bases. The V gene's germline CDR1 is SGHTA and CDR2 FQGTGA. The CDR3 sequence is 17 residues long. Unmatched junction bases numbered 8, after V lost 0 bases and J lost 4 bases. CDR3 in amino acids: CASSLTGGSTGTGELFF. In nucleotides, the CDR3 is TGTGCCAGCAGCTTAACCGGCGGGAGTACGGGCACCGGGGAGCTGTTTTTT.

There are many counts of this clone. The rearrangement joins TRBV10-1 to TRBJ2-2; D not resolved. Germline V gene sequence: CDR1 WNHNN, CDR2 SYGVQD (reference sequence). V gave up 5 bases and J gave up 6 bases, with 16 bases separating them. The CDR3 runs 15 residues. CDR3 DNA sequence: TGCGCCAGCAGTTTTGGTTTAGGGATGCCCGGGGAGCTGTTTTTT. It is translated as CASSFGLGMPGELFF.

The table lists this clone with many counts. The chain carries TRBV6-1 and TRBJ1-1, with TRBD1 matching 9 bases. The CDR3 sequence is 13 residues long. The V gene's germline CDR1 is MNHNS and CDR2 SASEGT. With 5 bases clipped from V and 4 bases from J, the junction kept 2 bases outside the gene matches. Here the CDR3 reads CASSRQGGTEAFF. In nucleotides, the CDR3 is TGTGCCAGCAGTAGACAGGGGGGCACTGAAGCTTTCTTT.

This clone came up many times. The chain employs TRBV28 and TRBJ1-4, with D maybe TRBD1 (6 bases). Germline V gene data show CDR1 as MDHEN and CDR2 as SYDVKM. Trimming cost V 4 bases and J 1 base, with 10 bases left between them. This CDR3 contains 15 residues. The DNA of the CDR3 is TGTGCCAGCAGTTCACCGGGACAAACTAATGAAAAACTGTTTTTT. Its translation is CASSSPGQTNEKLFF.

This clone has ten or more counts. V and J are TRBV11-2 and TRBJ2-1; D is undetermined. The CDR3 loop spans 13 amino acids. V was pared by 1 base and J by 4 bases, with 5 bases between. Looked up from germline, CDR1 is SGHAT and CDR2 is FQNNGV. The CDR3 sequence: CASSLVRYNEQFF. Written as DNA, the CDR3 is TGTGCCAGCAGCTTAGTCCGGTACAATGAGCAGTTCTTC.

V is TRBV30 and J is TRBJ2-7; the D gene is possibly TRBD2 (6 bases). Germline V gene sequence: CDR1 GTSNPN, CDR2 SVGIG (reference sequence). V shed 0 bases and J shed 6 bases, with 15 bases lying between them. The length of the CDR3 is 14 residues. In nucleotides, the CDR3 is TGTGCCTGGAGTGTAAAGCGGGCTCCAGGCGAGCAGTACTTC. Protein sequence: CAWSVKRAPGEQYF. The variable domain in full, with the rest retrieved from reference TRBV30 and TRBJ2-7, is SQTIHQWPATLVQPVGSPLSLECTVEGTSNPNLYWYRQAAGRGLQLLFYSVGIGQISSEVPQNLSASRPQDRQFILSSKKLLLSDSGFYLCAWSVKRAPGEQYFGPGTRLTVT.

Many counts were recorded for this clone. V and J are TRBV11-2 and TRBJ1-4; 8 bases map to TRBD1. Losses at the gene ends were 5 bases for V and 8 bases for J; bases not matched to a gene: 7. The germline gives CDR1 SGHAT, CDR2 FQNNGV. The CDR3 has 14 amino acids. CDR3 in DNA: TGTGCCAGCAGCCACTTGGACAGGGTCGAAAAACTGTTTTTT. This codes for CASSHLDRVEKLFF.

This clone is medium-sized in the sample. The J gene is TRBJ1-6, the V gene TRBV5-1, with 8 bases lining up with TRBD1. Germline CDR1 SGHRS, CDR2 YFSETQ. V shed 3 bases, J shed 8 bases, and the junction held 10 bases outside the gene matches. CDR3 length equals 16 residues. The CDR3 sequence is CASSWTGIGPYSPLHF. In nucleotides, the CDR3 is TGCGCCAGCAGCTGGACAGGGATAGGCCCTTATTCACCCCTCCACTTT. Variable domain in full (rest from reference TRBV5-1 and TRBJ1-6): KAGVTQTPRYLIKTRGQQVTLSCSPISGHRSVSWYQQTPGQGLQFLFEYFSETQRNKGNFPGRFSGRQFSNSRSEMNVSTLELGDSALYLCASSWTGIGPYSPLHFGNGTRLTVT.

Comment on this clone: The junction departs from the called germline gene at one end, perhaps through a read error. The chain carries TRBV11-3 and TRBJ2-7, with a weak D call TRBD2 (6 bases). Looked up from germline, CDR1 is SGHNT and CDR2 is YENEEA. There are 14 residues in the CDR3. CDR3 loop: CASSTEGGRYGQYF. For the CDR3, the DNA is TGTGCCAGCAGCACAGAAGGAGGGCGGTACGGGCAGTACTTC.

This clone has a count of ten or more. The chain combines TRBV4-1 with TRBJ1-2, with TRBD1 identical over 9 bases. Germline trimming cut 0 bases from V and 4 bases from J; bases unmatched to any gene: 3. Germline V gene data show CDR1 as MGHRA and CDR2 as YSYEKL. The CDR3 is made up of 15 amino acids. The CDR3 region has the DNA TGCGCCAGCAGCCAAGACGAACAGGGGGCCTATGGCTACACCTTC. It encodes CASSQDEQGAYGYTF.

The V gene is TRBV3-1, the J gene TRBJ2-3, with TRBD2 identical over 8 bases. Germline loops: CDR1 LGHDT, CDR2 YNNKEL (reference sequence). CDR3 length equals 14 residues. The V and J ends lost 1 base and 8 bases, in that order; junction bases with no gene match: 5. The CDR3 loop is CASSQVVGGGTQYF. As DNA, the CDR3 is TGTGCCAGCAGCCAAGTTGTCGGGGGGGGTACGCAGTATTTT.

The sample holds a few counts of this clone. A much larger clone lies one base from this, so it may be a read error. This CDR3 is also generated by other DNA sequences in the sample. The chain recombines TRBV20-1 with TRBJ2-1; TRBD1 is a possible D gene (6 bases). V lost 5 bases and J 4 bases, leaving 9 bases between the germline ends. CDR1 and CDR2 from the germline V gene are DFQATT and SNEGSKA (reference sequence). CDR3 size: 12 residues. Here the CDR3 reads CSALGAYNEQFF. The CDR3 DNA reads TGCAGTGCTTTGGGGGCATACAATGAGCAGTTCTTC.

Only a few counts were recorded for this clone. The chain carries TRBV5-6 and TRBJ2-1, with D possibly being TRBD2 (6 bases). V was cut by 6 bases and J by 0 bases, with 16 bases left in between. This CDR3 has 16 amino acids. CDR1 and CDR2 (germline): SGHDT, YYEEEE. This chain's CDR3 is CASNIETSFSYNEQFF. CDR3 in DNA: TGTGCCAGCAATATAGAAACTAGCTTCTCCTACAATGAGCAGTTCTTC.

In this sample, this clone turned up many times. V gene TRBV20-1 combines with J gene TRBJ2-1; 9 positions match TRBD2. The germline CDR1 and CDR2 sequences are DFQATT and SNEGSKA (reference sequence). The ends lost 6 bases at V and 1 base at J; junction bases unmatched: 7. This CDR3 is 15 amino acids long. This CDR3 is CSAASTSGSYNEQFF. In nucleotides, the CDR3 is TGCAGTGCCGCTTCTACTAGCGGGTCCTACAATGAGCAGTTCTTC.

This clone has at least ten counts. The J gene is TRBJ2-1, the V gene TRBV7-8; no clear D. Germline V gene sequence: CDR1 SGHVS, CDR2 FQNEAQ. The CDR3 contains 16 residues. V was cut by 1 base and J by 0 bases, with 10 bases left in between. DNA for the CDR3: TGTGCCAGCAGCTTAGGAGGCTCCTACTCCTACAATGAGCAGTTCTTC. This encodes CASSLGGSYSYNEQFF.

This clone was counted at least ten times. The V call is TRBV5-4, the J call TRBJ1-2, with unresolved D. Trimming cost V 6 bases and J 10 bases, with 22 bases left between them. The CDR3 extends over 14 amino acids. Germline V gene data show CDR1 as SGHNT and CDR2 as YYREEE (reference sequence). The CDR3 is CASNATVNIINYTF. The CDR3 bases are TGTGCCAGCAACGCGACGGTAAATATTATTAACTACACCTTC. Combining the CDR3 with reference TRBV5-4 and TRBJ1-2 gives the whole variable domain ETGVTQSPTHLIKTRGQQVTLRCSSQSGHNTVSWYQQALGQGPQFIFQYYREEENGRGNFPPRFSGLQFPNYSSELNVNALELDDSALYLCASNATVNIINYTFGSGTRLTVV.

This clone is labeled medium-sized. This sequence joins TRBV27 and TRBJ2-1; no definite D call. This CDR3 region has 12 residues. The V gene's germline CDR1 is MNHEY and CDR2 SMNVEV (reference sequence). Trimming took 3 bases from V and 10 from J, leaving 10 bases between them. The CDR3 nucleotides are TGTGCCAGCAGTTTCACGGTGGGGGAGCAGTTCTTC. This sequence encodes CASSFTVGEQFF.

Ten or more counts support this clone. This sequence joins TRBV20-1 and TRBJ1-1, with 7 bases aligning to TRBD1. In germline, CDR1 is DFQATT, CDR2 SNEGSKA (reference sequence). This CDR3 region has 12 residues. V lost 7 bases, J lost 9 bases, and 11 bases stayed unmatched. CDR3 protein: CSVRTGPPQAFF. CDR3 nucleotide sequence: TGCAGTGTACGGACAGGCCCTCCCCAAGCTTTCTTT.